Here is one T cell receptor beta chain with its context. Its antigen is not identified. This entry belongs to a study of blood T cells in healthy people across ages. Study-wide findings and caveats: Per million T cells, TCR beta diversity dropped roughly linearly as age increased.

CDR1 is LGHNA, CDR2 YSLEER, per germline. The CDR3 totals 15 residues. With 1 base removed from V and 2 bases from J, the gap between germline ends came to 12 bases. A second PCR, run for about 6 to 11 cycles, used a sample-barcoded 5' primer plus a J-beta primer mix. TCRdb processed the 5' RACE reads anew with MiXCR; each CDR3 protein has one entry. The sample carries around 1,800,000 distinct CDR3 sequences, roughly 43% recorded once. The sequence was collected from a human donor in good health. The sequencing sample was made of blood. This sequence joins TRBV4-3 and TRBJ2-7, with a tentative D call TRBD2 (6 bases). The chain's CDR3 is CASSQGRGGTYEQYF. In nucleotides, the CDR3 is TGCGCCAGCAGCCAAGGGAGGGGCGGAACCTACGAGCAGTACTTC.